This T cell receptor (beta chain) stems from a study of cytomegalovirus exposure and HLA in healthy donors. CDR3 length equals 14 residues. Between the trimmed V and J ends, which lost 8 bases and 0 bases, there was a span of 14 bases. Germline V gene data show CDR1 as SNHLY and CDR2 as FYNNEI. Data came from immunoSEQ multiplex PCR; TCRdb stores just in-frame clones and leaves some out. The sample includes about 190,000 clones, approximately 80% of them seen just once. This TCR came from a man aged 18-30 years in good health and CMV-seropositive. The rearrangement links TRBV2 to TRBJ2-7, with TRBD2 as a possible D gene (6 bases). The sequenced sample consisted of PBMCs. CDR3 coding DNA: TGTGCCAGCCTGCTGGGGGGTAGCTCCTACGAGCAGTACTTC. This gives the protein CASLLGGSSYEQYF.